This T cell receptor beta chain was found in a study of blood T cell repertoires in COVID-19. The CDR3 is made up of 11 amino acids. With 7 bases clipped from V and 11 bases from J, the junction kept 2 bases outside the gene matches. The germline V gene has CDR1 DFQATT and CDR2 SNEGSKA (reference sequence). The table came from immunoSEQ multiplex PCR; TCRdb's copy has only in-frame clones and leaves some out. Of 15,000 or so clones in the sample, approximately 90% are singletons; the top ten hold 13% to 15%. The rearrangement links TRBV20-1 to TRBJ2-1, with 13 bases fitting TRBD2. Sequencing input: peripheral blood. This receptor was obtained from a man in his fifties with active COVID-19. In DNA, the CDR3 is TGCAGTGTTGGGACTAGCGGGAAGCAGTTCTTC. Translating gives CSVGTSGKQFF.